This T cell receptor beta chain was observed in a study of neurological immune-mediated disorders. V was shortened by 1 base and J by 2 bases, with 12 bases between the two germline ends. In germline, CDR1 is SGHTA, CDR2 FQGNSA. The CDR3 loop spans 15 amino acids. This clonotype was seen ten or more times. Each CDR3 protein is one row after TCRdb ran MiXCR on the 5' RACE reads. The table lists 95,000 or so distinct CDR3 sequences, 3% to 4.5% of them singletons, with 5% to 6.5% in the top ten. The chain is built from TRBV7-2 and TRBJ2-7; D gene uncertain. Sequencing input: PBMCs. The origin of this receptor is a woman under 30 with multiple sclerosis. CDR3 nucleotides: TGTGCCAGCAGCTTAGGCTCGGCGCAGACCTACGAGCAGTACTTC. Residues: CASSLGSAQTYEQYF. Looking up the rest from reference TRBV7-2 and TRBJ2-7 gives the full variable domain: GAGVSQSPSNKVTEKGKDVELRCDPISGHTALYWYRQSLGQGLEFLIYFQGNSAPDKSGLPSDRFSAERTGGSVSTLTIQRTQQEDSAVYLCASSLGSAQTYEQYFGPGTRLTVT.